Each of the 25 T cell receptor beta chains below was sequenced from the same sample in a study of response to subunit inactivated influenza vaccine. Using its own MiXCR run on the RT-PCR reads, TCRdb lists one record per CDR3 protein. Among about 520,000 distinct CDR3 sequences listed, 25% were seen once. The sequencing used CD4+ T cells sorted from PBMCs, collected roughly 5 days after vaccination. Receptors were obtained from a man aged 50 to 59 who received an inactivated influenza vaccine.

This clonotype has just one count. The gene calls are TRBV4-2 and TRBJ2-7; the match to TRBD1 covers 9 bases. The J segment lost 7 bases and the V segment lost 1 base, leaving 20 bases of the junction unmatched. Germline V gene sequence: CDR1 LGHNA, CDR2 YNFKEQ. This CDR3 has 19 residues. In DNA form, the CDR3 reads TGTGCCAGCAGCCAAGTGGTCTACATCCCGGGACAGGGCTTTGTAGAGCAGTACTTC. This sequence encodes CASSQVVYIPGQGFVEQYF.

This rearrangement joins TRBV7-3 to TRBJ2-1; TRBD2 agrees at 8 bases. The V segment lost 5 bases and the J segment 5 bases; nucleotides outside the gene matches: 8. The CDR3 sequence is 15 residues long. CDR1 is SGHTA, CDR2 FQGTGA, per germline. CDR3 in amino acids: CASSPARREDNEQFF. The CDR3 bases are TGTGCCAGCAGCCCAGCCAGGCGGGAGGACAATGAGCAGTTCTTC.

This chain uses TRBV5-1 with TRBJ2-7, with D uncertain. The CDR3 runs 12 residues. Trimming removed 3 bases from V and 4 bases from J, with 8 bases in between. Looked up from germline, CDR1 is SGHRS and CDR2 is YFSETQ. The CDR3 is CASSYDGYEQYF. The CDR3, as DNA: TGCGCCAGCAGCTACGACGGGTACGAGCAGTACTTC.

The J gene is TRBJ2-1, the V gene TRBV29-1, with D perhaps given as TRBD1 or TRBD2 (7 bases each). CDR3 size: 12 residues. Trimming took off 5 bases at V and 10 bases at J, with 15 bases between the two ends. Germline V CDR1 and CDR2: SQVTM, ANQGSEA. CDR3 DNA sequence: TGCAGCGTTTACAGGGGAGGGGGAGAGCAGTTCTTC. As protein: CSVYRGGGEQFF.

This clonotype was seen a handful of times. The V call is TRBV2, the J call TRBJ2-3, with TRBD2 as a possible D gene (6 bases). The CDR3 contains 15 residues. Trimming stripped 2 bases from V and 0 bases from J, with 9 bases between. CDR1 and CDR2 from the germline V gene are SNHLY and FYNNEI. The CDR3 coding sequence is TGTGCCAGCAGTGAAACTAGCCGAAGCACAGATACGCAGTATTTT. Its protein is CASSETSRSTDTQYF.

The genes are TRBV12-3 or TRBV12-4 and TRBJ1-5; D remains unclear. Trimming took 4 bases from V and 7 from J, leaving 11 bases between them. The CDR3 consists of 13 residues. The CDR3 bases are TGTGCCAGCAGTTGGAGGGAATTCCAGCCCCAGCATTTT. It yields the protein CASSWREFQPQHF.

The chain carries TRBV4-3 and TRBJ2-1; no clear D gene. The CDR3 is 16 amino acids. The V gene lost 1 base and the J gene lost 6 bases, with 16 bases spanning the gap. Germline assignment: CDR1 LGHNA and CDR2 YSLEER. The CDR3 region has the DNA TGCGCCAGCAGCCAAGTTTTGTTGGCCTCTTTCAATGAGCAGTTCTTC. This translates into CASSQVLLASFNEQFF.

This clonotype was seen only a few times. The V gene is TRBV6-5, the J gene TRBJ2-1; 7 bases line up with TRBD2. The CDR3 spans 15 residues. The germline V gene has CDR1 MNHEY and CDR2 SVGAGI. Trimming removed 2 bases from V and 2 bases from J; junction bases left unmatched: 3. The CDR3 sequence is CASSYPGLTYNEQFF. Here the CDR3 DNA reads TGTGCCAGCAGTTACCCGGGACTAACCTACAATGAGCAGTTCTTC.

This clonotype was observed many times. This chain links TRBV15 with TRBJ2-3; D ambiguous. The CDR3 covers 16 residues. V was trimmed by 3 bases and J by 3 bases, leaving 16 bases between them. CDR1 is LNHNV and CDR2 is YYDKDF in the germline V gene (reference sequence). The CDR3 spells CATSRSRETITDTQYF. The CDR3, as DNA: TGTGCCACCAGCAGGAGCCGAGAGACGATTACAGATACGCAGTATTTT.

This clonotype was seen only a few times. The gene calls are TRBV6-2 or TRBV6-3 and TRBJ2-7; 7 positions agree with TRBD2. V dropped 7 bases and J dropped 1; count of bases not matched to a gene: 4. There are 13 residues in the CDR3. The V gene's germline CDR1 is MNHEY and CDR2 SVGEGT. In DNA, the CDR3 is TGTGCCAGCACCTTAGCGGGTTCCTACGAGCAGTACTTC. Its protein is CASTLAGSYEQYF.

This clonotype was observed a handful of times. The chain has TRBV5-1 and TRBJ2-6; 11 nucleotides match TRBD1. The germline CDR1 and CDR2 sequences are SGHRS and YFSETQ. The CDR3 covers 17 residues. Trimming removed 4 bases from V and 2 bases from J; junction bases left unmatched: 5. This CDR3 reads CASSPRTGGAGANVLTF. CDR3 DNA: TGCGCCAGCAGCCCAAGGACAGGGGGCGCTGGGGCCAACGTCCTGACTTTC.

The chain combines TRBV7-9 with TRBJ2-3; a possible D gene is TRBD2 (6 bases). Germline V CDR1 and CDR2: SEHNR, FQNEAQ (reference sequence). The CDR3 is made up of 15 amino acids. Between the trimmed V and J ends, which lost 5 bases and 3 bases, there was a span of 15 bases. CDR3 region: CASSTAGLRTDTQYF. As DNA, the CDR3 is TGTGCCAGCAGCACCGCGGGACTCCGAACAGATACGCAGTATTTT. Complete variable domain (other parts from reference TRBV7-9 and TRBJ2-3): DTGVSQNPRHKITKRGQNVTFRCDPISEHNRLYWYRQTLGQGPEFLTYFQNEAQLEKSRLLSDRFSAERPKGSFSTLEIQRTEQGDSAMYLCASSTAGLRTDTQYFGPGTRLTVL.

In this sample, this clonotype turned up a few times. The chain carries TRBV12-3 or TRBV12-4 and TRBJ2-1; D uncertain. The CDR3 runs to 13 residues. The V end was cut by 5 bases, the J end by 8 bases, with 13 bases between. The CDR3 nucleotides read TGTGCCAGCAGTCCACCCGGCGTCTATGAGCAGTTCTTC. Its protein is CASSPPGVYEQFF.

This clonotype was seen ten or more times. CDR3 sequence reads: CASSLGAPRGGNEQFF. The DNA of the CDR3 is TGTGCCAGCAGCTTGGGGGCCCCCAGGGGAGGAAATGAGCAGTTCTTC. The chain carries TRBV7-9 and TRBJ2-1; D is possibly TRBD1 or TRBD2 (6 bases each). Trimming stripped 3 bases from V and 7 bases from J, with 19 bases between. The CDR3 has 16 residues. Germline lookup yields CDR1 SEHNR and CDR2 FQNEAQ (reference sequence).

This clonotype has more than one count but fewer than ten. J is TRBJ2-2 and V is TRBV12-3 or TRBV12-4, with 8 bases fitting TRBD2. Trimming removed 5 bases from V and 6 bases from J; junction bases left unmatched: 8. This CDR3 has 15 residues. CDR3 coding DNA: TGTGCCAGCAGTAGAGCGGGAGCCTCAGCCGGGGAGCTGTTTTTT. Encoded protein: CASSRAGASAGELFF.

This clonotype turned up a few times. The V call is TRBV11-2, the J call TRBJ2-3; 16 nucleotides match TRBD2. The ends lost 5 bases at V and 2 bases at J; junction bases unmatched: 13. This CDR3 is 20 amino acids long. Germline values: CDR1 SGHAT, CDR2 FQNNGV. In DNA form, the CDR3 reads TGTGCCAGCAGCATCACCGCCGGGACTAGCGGGAGGGCCCACACAGATACGCAGTATTTT. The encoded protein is CASSITAGTSGRAHTDTQYF.

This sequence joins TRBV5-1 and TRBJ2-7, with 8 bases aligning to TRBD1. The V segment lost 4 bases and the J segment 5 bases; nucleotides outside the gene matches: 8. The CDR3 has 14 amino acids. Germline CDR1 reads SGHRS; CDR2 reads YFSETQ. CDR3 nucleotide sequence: TGCGCCAGCAGCGGGACAGGAGGCGGCGACGAGCAGTACTTC. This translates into CASSGTGGGDEQYF.

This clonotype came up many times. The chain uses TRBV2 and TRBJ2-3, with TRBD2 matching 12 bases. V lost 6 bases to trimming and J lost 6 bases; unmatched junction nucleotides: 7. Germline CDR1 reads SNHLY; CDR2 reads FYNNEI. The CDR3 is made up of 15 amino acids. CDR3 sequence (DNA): TGTGCCAGCAGATCCCCTAGCGGGAGGGCTGATACGCAGTATTTT. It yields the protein CASRSPSGRADTQYF. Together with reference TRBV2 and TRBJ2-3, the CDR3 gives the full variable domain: EPEVTQTPSHQVTQMGQEVILRCVPISNHLYFYWYRQILGQKVEFLVSFYNNEISEKSEIFDDQFSVERPDGSNFTLKIRSTKLEDSAMYFCASRSPSGRADTQYFGPGTRLTVL.

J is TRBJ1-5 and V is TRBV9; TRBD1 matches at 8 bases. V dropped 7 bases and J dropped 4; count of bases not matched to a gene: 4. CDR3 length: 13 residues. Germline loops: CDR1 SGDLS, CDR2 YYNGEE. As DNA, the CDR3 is TGTGCCAGCGGCGACAGGGGTAATCAGCCCCAGCATTTT. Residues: CASGDRGNQPQHF.

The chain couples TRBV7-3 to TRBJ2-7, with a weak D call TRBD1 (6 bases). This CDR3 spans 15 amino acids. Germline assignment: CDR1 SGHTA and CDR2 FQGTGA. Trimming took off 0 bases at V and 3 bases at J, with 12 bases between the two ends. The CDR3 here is CASSLTAGVDYEQYF. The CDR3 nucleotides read TGTGCCAGCAGCTTAACGGCAGGGGTGGACTACGAGCAGTACTTC. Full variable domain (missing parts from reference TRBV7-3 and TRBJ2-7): GAGVSQTPSNKVTEKGKYVELRCDPISGHTALYWYRQSLGQGPEFLIYFQGTGAADDSGLPNDRFFAVRPEGSVSTLKIQRTERGDSAVYLCASSLTAGVDYEQYFGPGTRLTVT.

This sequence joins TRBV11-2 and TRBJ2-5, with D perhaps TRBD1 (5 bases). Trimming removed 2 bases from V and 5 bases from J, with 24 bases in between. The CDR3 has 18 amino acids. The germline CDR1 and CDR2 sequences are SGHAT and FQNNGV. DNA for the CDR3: TGTGCCAGCAGCTTAAGGGGATGGGGCAGGGTGGAAGAGGAGACCCAGTACTTC. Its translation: CASSLRGWGRVEEETQYF.

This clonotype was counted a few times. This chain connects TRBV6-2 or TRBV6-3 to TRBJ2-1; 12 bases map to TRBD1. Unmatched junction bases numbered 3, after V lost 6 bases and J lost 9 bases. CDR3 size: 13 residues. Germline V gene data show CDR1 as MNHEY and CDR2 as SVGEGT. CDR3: CASRRDRGPEQFF. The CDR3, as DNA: TGTGCCAGCAGGCGGGACAGGGGGCCTGAGCAGTTCTTC.

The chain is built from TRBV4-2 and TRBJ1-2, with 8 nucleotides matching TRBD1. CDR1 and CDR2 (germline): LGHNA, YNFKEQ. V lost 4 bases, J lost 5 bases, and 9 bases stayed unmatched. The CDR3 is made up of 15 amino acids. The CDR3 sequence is CASSLEGTGPYGYTF. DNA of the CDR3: TGTGCCAGCAGCCTGGAAGGGACAGGCCCTTATGGCTACACCTTC.

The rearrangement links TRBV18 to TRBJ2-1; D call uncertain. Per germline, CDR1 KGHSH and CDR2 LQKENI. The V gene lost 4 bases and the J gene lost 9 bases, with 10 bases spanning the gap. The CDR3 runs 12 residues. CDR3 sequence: CASSLLKVEQFF. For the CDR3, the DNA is TGTGCCAGCTCACTATTAAAAGTTGAGCAGTTCTTC.

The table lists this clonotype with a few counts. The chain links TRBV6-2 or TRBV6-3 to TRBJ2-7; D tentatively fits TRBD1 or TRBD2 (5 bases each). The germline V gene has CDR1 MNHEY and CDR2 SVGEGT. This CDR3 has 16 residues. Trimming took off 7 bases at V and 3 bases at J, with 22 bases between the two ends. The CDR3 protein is CASNPPPGRVYYEQYF. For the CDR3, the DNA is TGTGCCAGCAATCCGCCACCGGGACGGGTATACTACGAGCAGTACTTC.